This TCR beta chain came from a study of molecular identifiers for immune sequencing clone quantification. Sorted naive CD8 T cells were those defined as CD8+CD4-CCR7+CD45RA+. The study, taken as a whole, reports: Clones above 20 RNA copies held over 98% of effector molecules, under 1% in naive cells.

In its sample, this clonotype was seen many times. Its target is unknown. CDR1 and CDR2 (germline): LGHNA, YSLEER. This CDR3 has 17 residues. V lost 0 bases and J lost 0; bases outside the gene matches: 6. Bulk TCR libraries used previously described methods and listed TCR primers. From the PCR reads, TCRdb called clonotypes with MiXCR, one entry per CDR3 protein. The sample shows some 650,000 distinct CDR3 sequences, around 20% of them seen only once. Source material: naive CD8+ T cells from blood, with Jurkat cell RNA spiked in. Subset here: FACS-sorted CD8+CD4-CCR7+CD45RA+ naive T cells. The TCR was taken from a human donor in good health. Some libraries in this study had Jurkat cell RNA spiked in. The chain links TRBV4-3 to TRBJ2-5; 8 bases map to TRBD2. The CDR3 region is CASSQDRASGHQETQYF. DNA of the CDR3: TGCGCCAGCAGCCAAGACAGGGCTAGCGGGCACCAAGAGACCCAGTACTTC.